The entry below describes one T cell receptor beta chain. Its antigen remains unidentified. These data come from a study of cytomegalovirus exposure and HLA in healthy donors. V lost 2 bases to trimming and J lost 4 bases; unmatched junction nucleotides: 8. The germline CDR1 and CDR2 sequences are MNHNS and SASEGT. The CDR3 has 16 amino acids. Repertoires were generated with immunoSEQ multiplex PCR, while TCRdb's copy carries only in-frame clones and drops some. This sample carries about 98,000 clones, around 88% of them seen once, and the ten largest clones take roughly 3.7%. Study outcomes and limitations: The study put 150 or so TCR beta chains on its list as cytomegalovirus-associated. As confirmed in vitro, a few CMV-associated chains were specific for CMV antigens.

Donors came from a validation cohort of over a hundred subjects, distinct from the first 666-subject cohort. This chain links TRBV6-1 with TRBJ1-5, with 7 bases aligning to TRBD1. Material for sequencing was PBMCs. This receptor was identified in a woman younger than 45 in good health and CMV-seronegative. CDR3 protein: CASSENQGVWNQPQHF. DNA for the CDR3: TGTGCCAGCAGTGAAAACCAGGGGGTATGGAATCAGCCCCAGCATTTT.